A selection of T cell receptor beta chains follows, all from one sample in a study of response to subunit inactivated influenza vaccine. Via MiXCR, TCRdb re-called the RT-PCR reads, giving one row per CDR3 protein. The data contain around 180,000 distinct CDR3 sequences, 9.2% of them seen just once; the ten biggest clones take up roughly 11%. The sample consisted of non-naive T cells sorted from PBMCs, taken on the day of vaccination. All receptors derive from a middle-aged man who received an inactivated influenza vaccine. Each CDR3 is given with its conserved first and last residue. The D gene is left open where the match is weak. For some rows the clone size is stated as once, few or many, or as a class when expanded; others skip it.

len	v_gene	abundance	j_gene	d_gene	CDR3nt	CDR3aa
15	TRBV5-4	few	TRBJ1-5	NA	TGTGCCAGCAGCTTGGACCCGGGATCTCATCAGCCCCAGCATTTT	CASSLDPGSHQPQHF
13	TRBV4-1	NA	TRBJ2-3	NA	TGCGCCAGCAGCCAACCTATCACAGATACGCAGTATTTT	CASSQPITDTQYF
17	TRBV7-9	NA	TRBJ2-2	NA	TGTGCCAGCAGCCTCTACCGTCTGGACTCGAACACCGGGGAGCTGTTTTTT	CASSLYRLDSNTGELFF
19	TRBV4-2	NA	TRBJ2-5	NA	TGTGCCAGCAGCGGGACAGGGGGCTACCTAGCGGGAGGGCAAGAGACCCAGTACTTC	CASSGTGGYLAGGQETQYF
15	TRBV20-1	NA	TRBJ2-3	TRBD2	TGCAGTGCTAGAGGGCTAGCGGGAGCGTTGGATACGCAGTTTTTT	CSARGLAGALDTQFF
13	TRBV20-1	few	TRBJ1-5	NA	TGCAGTGCTCTACGGGACAACAATCAGCCCCAGCATTTT	CSALRDNNQPQHF
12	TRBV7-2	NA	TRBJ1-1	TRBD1	TGTGCCAGCAGCCAACGGACAGGGGAAGCTTTCTTT	CASSQRTGEAFF
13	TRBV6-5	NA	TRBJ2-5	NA	TGTGCCAGCAGTTTGGGACCCAAAGAGACCCAGTACTTC	CASSLGPKETQYF
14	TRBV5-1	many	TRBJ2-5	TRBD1	TGCGCCAGCAGCTTGGACAGGGGCCAAGAGACCCAGTACTTC	CASSLDRGQETQYF
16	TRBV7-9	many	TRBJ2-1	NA	TGTGCCAGCAGCTCAAGGCTCCCAGGGCGGTGGGATGAGCAGTTCTTC	CASSSRLPGRWDEQFF